The clone carrying this T cell receptor beta chain was seen at least ten times. What it recognizes is unknown. This sample is part of a study of neurological immune-mediated disorders. Findings and limits, study-wide: The greatest TCR clonal expansion appeared in HTLV-1-associated myelopathy and the smallest, falling below healthy controls, in multiple sclerosis.

Sequencing of 15-18 subjects in each run yielded over 160 million TCR-beta sequences. TCRdb fed the 5' RACE reads into MiXCR, producing one record per CDR3 protein. The table shows about 43,000 distinct CDR3 sequences, with about an eighth occurring only once. Sequences were obtained from PBMCs. This receptor was identified in a female donor in good health.

CDR3 protein: CASSLLTSGGAGYEQYF. DNA of the CDR3: TGTGCCAGCAGTCTTCTGACTAGCGGGGGCGCAGGGTACGAGCAGTACTTC. The chain couples TRBV27 to TRBJ2-7; 12 bases match TRBD2. The CDR3 contains 17 residues. CDR1 is MNHEY and CDR2 is SMNVEV in the germline V gene (reference sequence). V shed 5 bases, J shed 4 bases, and the junction held 12 bases outside the gene matches.